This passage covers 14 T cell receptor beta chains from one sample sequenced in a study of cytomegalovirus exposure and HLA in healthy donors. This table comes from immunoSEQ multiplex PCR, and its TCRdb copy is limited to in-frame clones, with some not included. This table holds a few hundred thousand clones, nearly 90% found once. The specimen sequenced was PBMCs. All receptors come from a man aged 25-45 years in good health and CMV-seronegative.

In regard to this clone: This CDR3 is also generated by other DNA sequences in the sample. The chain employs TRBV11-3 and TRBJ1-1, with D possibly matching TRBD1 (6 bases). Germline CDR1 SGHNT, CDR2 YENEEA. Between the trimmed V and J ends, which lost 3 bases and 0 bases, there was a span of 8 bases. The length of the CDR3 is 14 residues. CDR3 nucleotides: TGTGCCAGCAGCTTGGACAGCATGAACACTGAAGCTTTCTTT. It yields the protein CASSLDSMNTEAFF.

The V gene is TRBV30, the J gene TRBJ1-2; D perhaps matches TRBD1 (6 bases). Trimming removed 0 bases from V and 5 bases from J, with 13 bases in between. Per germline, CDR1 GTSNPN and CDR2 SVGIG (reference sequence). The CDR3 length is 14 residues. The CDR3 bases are TGTGCCTGGAGTGTGGGGGCAGGCTATTATGGCTACACCTTC. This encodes CAWSVGAGYYGYTF.

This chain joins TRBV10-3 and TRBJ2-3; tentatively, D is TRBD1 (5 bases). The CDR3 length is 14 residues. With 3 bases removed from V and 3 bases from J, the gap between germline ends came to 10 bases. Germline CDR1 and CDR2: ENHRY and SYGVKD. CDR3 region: CAISEGRATDTQYF. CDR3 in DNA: TGTGCCATCAGTGAAGGCAGGGCGACAGATACGCAGTATTTT.

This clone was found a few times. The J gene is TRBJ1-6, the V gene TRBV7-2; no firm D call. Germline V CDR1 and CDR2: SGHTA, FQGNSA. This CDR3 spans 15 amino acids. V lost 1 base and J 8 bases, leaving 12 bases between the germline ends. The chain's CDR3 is CASSLGAGIYSPLHF. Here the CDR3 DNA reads TGTGCCAGCAGCTTAGGGGCAGGAATTTATTCACCCCTCCACTTT.

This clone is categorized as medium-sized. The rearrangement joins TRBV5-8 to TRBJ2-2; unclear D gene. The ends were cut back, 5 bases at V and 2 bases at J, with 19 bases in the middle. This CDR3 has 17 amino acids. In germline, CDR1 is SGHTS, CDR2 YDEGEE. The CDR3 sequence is CASRDWLGSTNTGELFF. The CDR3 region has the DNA TGTGCCAGCAGAGATTGGCTAGGCTCCACTAACACCGGGGAGCTGTTTTTT.

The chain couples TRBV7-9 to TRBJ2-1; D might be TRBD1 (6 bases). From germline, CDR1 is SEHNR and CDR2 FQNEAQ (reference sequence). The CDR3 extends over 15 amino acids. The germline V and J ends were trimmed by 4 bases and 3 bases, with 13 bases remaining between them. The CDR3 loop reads CASSSTRTDYNEQFF. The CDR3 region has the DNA TGTGCCAGCAGCTCCACCCGGACAGACTACAATGAGCAGTTCTTC.

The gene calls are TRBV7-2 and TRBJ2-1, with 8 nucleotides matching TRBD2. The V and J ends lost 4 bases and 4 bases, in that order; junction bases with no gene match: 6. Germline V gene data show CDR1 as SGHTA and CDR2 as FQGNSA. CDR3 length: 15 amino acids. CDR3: CASSSGTRLYNEQFF. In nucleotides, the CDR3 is TGTGCCAGCAGCTCCGGGACTAGACTATACAATGAGCAGTTCTTC.

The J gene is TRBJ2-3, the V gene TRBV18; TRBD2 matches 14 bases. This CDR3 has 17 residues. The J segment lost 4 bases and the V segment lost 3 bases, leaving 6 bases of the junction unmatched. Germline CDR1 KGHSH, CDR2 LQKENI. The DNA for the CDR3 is TGTGCCAGCTCACCTCTTGGGACTAGCGGGGGTTCAGATACGCAGTATTTT. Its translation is CASSPLGTSGGSDTQYF.

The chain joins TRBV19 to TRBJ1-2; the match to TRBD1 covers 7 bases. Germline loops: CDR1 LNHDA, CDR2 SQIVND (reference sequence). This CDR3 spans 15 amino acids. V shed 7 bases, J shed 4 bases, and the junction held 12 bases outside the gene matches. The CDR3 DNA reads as TGTGCCAGTACCCTAGAGGGACAGACCTTCTATGGCTACACCTTC. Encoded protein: CASTLEGQTFYGYTF.

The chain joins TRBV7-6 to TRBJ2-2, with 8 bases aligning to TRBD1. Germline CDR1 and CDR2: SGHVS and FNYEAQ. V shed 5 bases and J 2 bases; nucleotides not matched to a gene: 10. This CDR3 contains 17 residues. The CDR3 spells CASSGAPGQANTGELFF. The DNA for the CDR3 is TGTGCCAGCAGCGGGGCCCCGGGACAGGCTAACACCGGGGAGCTGTTTTTT.

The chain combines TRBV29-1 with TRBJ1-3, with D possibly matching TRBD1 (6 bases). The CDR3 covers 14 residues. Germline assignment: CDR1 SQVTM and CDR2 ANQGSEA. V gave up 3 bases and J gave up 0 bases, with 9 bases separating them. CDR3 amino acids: CSVEGDTSGNTIYF. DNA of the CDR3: TGCAGCGTTGAGGGGGACACCTCTGGAAACACCATATATTTT.

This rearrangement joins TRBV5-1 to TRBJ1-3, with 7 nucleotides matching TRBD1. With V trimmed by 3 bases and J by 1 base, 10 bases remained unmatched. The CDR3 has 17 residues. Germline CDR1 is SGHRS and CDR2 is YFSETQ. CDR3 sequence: CASSSTGAQQSGNTIYF. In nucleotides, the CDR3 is TGCGCCAGCAGCTCTACAGGGGCTCAACAATCTGGAAACACCATATATTTT.

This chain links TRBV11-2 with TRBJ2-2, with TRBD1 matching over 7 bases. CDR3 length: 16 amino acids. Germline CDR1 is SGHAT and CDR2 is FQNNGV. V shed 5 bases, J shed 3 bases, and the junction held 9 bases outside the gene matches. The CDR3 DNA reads TGTGCCAGCAGCAAGACCGGGACAGAGCACACCGGGGAGCTGTTTTTT. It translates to CASSKTGTEHTGELFF. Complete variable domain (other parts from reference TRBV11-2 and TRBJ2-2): EAGVAQSPRYKIIEKRQSVAFWCNPISGHATLYWYQQILGQGPKLLIQFQNNGVVDDSQLPKDRFSAERLKGVDSTLKIQPAKLEDSAVYLCASSKTGTEHTGELFFGEGSRLTVL.

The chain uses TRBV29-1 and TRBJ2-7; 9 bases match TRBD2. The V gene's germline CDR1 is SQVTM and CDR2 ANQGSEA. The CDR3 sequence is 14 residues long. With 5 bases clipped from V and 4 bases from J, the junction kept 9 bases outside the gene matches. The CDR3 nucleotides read TGCAGCGTTTCCCGAGGCGGGGGGGCGTACGAGCAGTACTTC. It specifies CSVSRGGGAYEQYF.